The entry below gives a single T cell receptor beta chain sequence along with its context. Its antigen is undetermined. Trimming pared 1 base from V and 2 bases from J, leaving 9 bases between. CDR3 length: 14 residues. Germline V gene sequence: CDR1 MGHRA, CDR2 YSYEKL. As every portion of the isolated RNA was reverse transcribed, the sequencing read expressed TCRB transcripts. TCRdb's copy holds only in-frame clones and misses some; the assay was immunoSEQ multiplex PCR. The sample yields about 620,000 clones, 15% seen once. In total, each donor contributed a single heparinised blood draw that averaged roughly 100 mL. Staining for CD45RO/CCR7/CD25/CD127/CD95/CD27 allowed sorting of CD4+ naive, central memory, regulatory and stem cell-like memory cells. The sample originates from a study of beta chain features in type 1 diabetes. Study results and caveats: Whether HLA type affects TCRB rearrangement stayed undetermined in the present work. It was among patients, rather than healthy donors, that naive, central memory and Treg TCRB repertoires appeared more similar.

This clonotype was obtained from a man in his late teens or twenties in good health. The gene calls are TRBV4-1 and TRBJ2-7, with D unclear. What was sequenced was naive CD4+ T cells from blood. CDR3 DNA: TGCGCCAGCAGCCAAGCAGGCACCACCTACGAGCAGTACTTC. Protein sequence: CASSQAGTTYEQYF.